The clone carrying this T cell receptor (beta chain) was seen a single time. Its antigen is still unknown. One entry per CDR3 protein results from TCRdb running MiXCR on the 5' RACE reads. This table holds 350,000 to 500,000 distinct CDR3 sequences, about 25% found once. The sample is drawn from a study of T-cell memory formation after mild COVID-19. Study overall: TCR clusters were mostly confined to one donor each.

Study-level findings and limits: The authors left the SARS-CoV-2 specificity of second-wave clones peaking on day 37 unconfirmed.

The CDR3 sequence is 14 residues long. The germline V gene has CDR1 SGHDT and CDR2 YYEEEE. The germline V and J ends were trimmed by 4 bases and 10 bases, with 20 bases remaining between them. The chain has TRBV5-6 and TRBJ1-1; D call uncertain. The source material was PBMCs or a T cell subset sorted from them (not recorded which). The clonotype was recovered from an adult woman who had mild COVID-19 (a few samples of this study predate the infection). Cell type and time point are not known. CDR3 region: CASSLTPTQAGAFF. In DNA form, the CDR3 reads TGTGCCAGCAGCCTGACGCCTACCCAGGCCGGAGCTTTCTTT.